Below, 9 T cell receptor beta chains from the same sample are listed, as sequenced in a study of cytomegalovirus exposure and HLA in healthy donors. PCR was performed using 60 Vbeta and 13 Jbeta primers. The protocol was immunoSEQ multiplex PCR, while the TCRdb copy is restricted to in-frame clones and leaves out a portion. The repertoire holds about 130,000 clones, about 80% seen once, with 4% to 4.5% in the top ten. The sequenced sample was PBMCs. These receptor sequences come from a woman between 40 and 55 years old in good health and CMV-seronegative.

V is TRBV9 and J is TRBJ2-3; D may be TRBD2 (7 bases). This CDR3 is 16 amino acids long. V shed 3 bases and J shed 5 bases, with 19 bases lying between them. Looked up from germline, CDR1 is SGDLS and CDR2 is YYNGEE. CDR3 DNA sequence: TGTGCCAGCAGCGGTAGAGGGATCGGGGGGCGAGATACGCAGTATTTT. Translating it yields CASSGRGIGGRDTQYF.

This sequence joins TRBV5-1 and TRBJ1-1; D not resolved. The V gene's germline CDR1 is SGHRS and CDR2 YFSETQ. The CDR3 consists of 13 residues. V lost 0 bases and J lost 4, with 7 bases in between. The CDR3 bases are TGCGCCAGCAGCTTGGGAGGGTCCACTGAAGCTTTCTTT. Translating it yields CASSLGGSTEAFF.

This clone appeared a single time. The V gene is TRBV7-3, the J gene TRBJ2-1, with D possibly matching TRBD2 (5 bases). The CDR3 length is 13 residues. Per germline, CDR1 SGHTA and CDR2 FQGTGA. V lost 2 bases to trimming and J lost 6 bases, with 8 bases between them. The CDR3: CASSLGSGNEQFF. Here the CDR3 DNA reads TGTGCCAGCAGCTTAGGGAGCGGCAATGAGCAGTTCTTC.

A few counts support this clone. The same CDR3 can be traced to other DNA sequences in this sample. The chain is built from TRBV5-6 and TRBJ1-3; TRBD1 is a possible D gene (5 bases). Deletions cut 0 bases from V and 0 bases from J, with 7 bases between. This CDR3 is 15 amino acids long. The germline V gene encodes CDR1 SGHDT and CDR2 YYEEEE. CDR3 sequence reads: CASSLGTGSGNTIYF. In DNA, the CDR3 is TGTGCCAGCAGCTTGGGTACAGGCTCTGGAAACACCATATATTTT.

The chain links TRBV7-2 to TRBJ2-7; TRBD1 aligns across 8 bases. J was trimmed by 3 bases and V by 5 bases; bases with no gene match: 6. This CDR3 is built from 14 residues. From germline, CDR1 is SGHTA and CDR2 FQGNSA. The CDR3 protein is CASSRTGRNYEQYF. DNA of the CDR3: TGTGCCAGCAGCCGGACAGGGAGAAACTACGAGCAGTACTTC. The full variable domain, in which reference TRBV7-2 and TRBJ2-7 provide the parts outside the CDR3, is GAGVSQSPSNKVTEKGKDVELRCDPISGHTALYWYRQSLGQGLEFLIYFQGNSAPDKSGLPSDRFSAERTGGSVSTLTIQRTQQEDSAVYLCASSRTGRNYEQYFGPGTRLTVT.

The CDR3 protein is CASSESHAQGGETQYF. CDR3 DNA sequence: TGCGCCAGCAGTGAGTCGCATGCACAGGGGGGAGAGACCCAGTACTTC. V usage is TRBV10-2 and J usage is TRBJ2-5, with TRBD1 matching 8 bases. The CDR3 is 16 residues long. Germline loops: CDR1 WSHSY, CDR2 SAAADI. With V trimmed by 0 bases and J by 4 bases, 7 bases remained unmatched.

This clone was observed a few times. The chain joins TRBV7-6 to TRBJ1-6, with 7 bases that match TRBD1. Unmatched junction bases numbered 6, after V lost 5 bases and J lost 5 bases. This CDR3 has 15 residues. Germline V gives CDR1 SGHVS, CDR2 FNYEAQ. The CDR3: CASSRAQGNNSPLHF. The CDR3 DNA reads TGTGCCAGCAGCCGTGCACAGGGGAATAATTCACCCCTCCACTTT.

The chain is built from TRBV2 and TRBJ2-1; 9 positions match TRBD2. The CDR3 has 14 amino acids. V shed 8 bases and J 9 bases; nucleotides not matched to a gene: 11. Germline CDR1 and CDR2: SNHLY and FYNNEI. CDR3 residues: CASCTGTSTVEQFF. For the CDR3, the DNA is TGTGCCAGCTGTACCGGGACTAGCACGGTTGAGCAGTTCTTC. Full variable domain (rest looked up from reference TRBV2 and TRBJ2-1): EPEVTQTPSHQVTQMGQEVILRCVPISNHLYFYWYRQILGQKVEFLVSFYNNEISEKSEIFDDQFSVERPDGSNFTLKIRSTKLEDSAMYFCASCTGTSTVEQFFGPGTRLTVL.

This sequence joins TRBV11-2 and TRBJ2-7; 10 positions match TRBD1. This CDR3 has 14 residues. V shed 4 bases, J shed 4 bases, and the junction held 4 bases outside the gene matches. Germline values: CDR1 SGHAT, CDR2 FQNNGV. CDR3 nucleotide sequence: TGTGCCAGCAGCTCCGGGACAGGGGCGTACGAGCAGTACTTC. It encodes CASSSGTGAYEQYF.